One and the same sample provided the 26 T cell receptor beta chains below, sequenced in a study of identical twins. TCRdb re-derived calls from the 5' RACE reads in MiXCR, one entry per CDR3 protein. The sample contains approximately 500,000 distinct CDR3 sequences, roughly 26% of which appear only once. These data were also reused for a study on T cells expressing NK-cell markers.

Material for sequencing was CD4+ T cells sorted from blood. These receptors came from a young woman in good health.

The chain combines TRBV2 with TRBJ2-3, with 11 positions matching TRBD2. V gave up 5 bases and J gave up 0 bases; unmatched junction bases: 4. Germline-derived CDR1 and CDR2 are SNHLY and FYNNEI. This CDR3 comprises 16 residues. The CDR3 reads CASSRRTSGSTDTQYF. In DNA, the CDR3 is TGTGCCAGCAGTCGTAGGACTAGCGGGAGCACAGATACGCAGTATTTT.

This chain links TRBV7-2 with TRBJ2-5, with 8 bases identical to TRBD1. Germline-derived CDR1 and CDR2 are SGHTA and FQGNSA. The CDR3 consists of 15 residues. V was clipped by 1 base and J by 4 bases; unmatched bases: 5. The CDR3 is CASSLGDRFSETQYF. The CDR3 DNA follows: TGTGCCAGCAGCTTAGGGGACAGGTTTTCAGAGACCCAGTACTTC.

The V gene is TRBV5-4, the J gene TRBJ2-5, with TRBD2 matching over 8 bases. Germline values: CDR1 SGHNT, CDR2 YYREEE (reference sequence). The CDR3 has 15 residues. The V segment lost 0 bases and the J segment 4 bases; nucleotides outside the gene matches: 5. The CDR3 bases are TGTGCCAGCAGCTTGGGCGGGAGGAGGACAGAGACCCAGTACTTC. Encoded protein: CASSLGGRRTETQYF.

This chain links TRBV12-3 or TRBV12-4 with TRBJ2-3; 8 bases map to TRBD2. Trimming at V came to 3 bases and at J to 1 base, leaving 6 bases not matched to a gene. The CDR3 length is 16 residues. CDR3 DNA sequence: TGTGCCAGCAGTTTTTTTCGGCGGGGGGGCACAGATACGCAGTATTTT. It specifies CASSFFRRGGTDTQYF.

Of note for this clonotype: One end of the junction is discordant with germline, which a read error may explain. The rearrangement uses TRBV11-3 and TRBJ2-1; 11 nucleotides match TRBD2. The CDR3 has 16 residues. Germline lookup yields CDR1 SGHNT and CDR2 YENEEA. The CDR3 is CASRVAGGVSYNVQFF. The CDR3, as DNA: TGTGCCAGCAGGGTAGCGGGAGGGGTATCCTACAATGTGCAGTTCTTC.

The chain has TRBV5-1 and TRBJ2-3; D remains ambiguous. Germline loops: CDR1 SGHRS, CDR2 YFSETQ. CDR3 length equals 13 residues. V lost 1 base, J lost 2 bases, and 5 bases lay in between. This chain's CDR3 is CASSLLITDTQYF. CDR3 nucleotide sequence: TGCGCCAGCAGCTTGCTGATCACAGATACGCAGTATTTT.

The chain links TRBV5-1 to TRBJ2-2; 7 bases map to TRBD1. The V gene's germline CDR1 is SGHRS and CDR2 YFSETQ. CDR3 size: 15 residues. The trim removed 3 bases at V and 4 bases at J, leaving 6 bases unmatched. The CDR3 is CASSSTGFGTGELFF. The CDR3, as DNA: TGCGCCAGCAGCTCGACAGGGTTTGGCACCGGGGAGCTGTTTTTT.

The chain uses TRBV7-9 and TRBJ2-7; TRBD2 matches at 9 bases. The V gene end was trimmed by 7 bases and the J gene end by 9 bases; junction bases not matched to a gene: 10. Germline V CDR1 and CDR2: SEHNR, FQNEAQ (reference sequence). The CDR3 covers 13 residues. CDR3 nucleotide sequence: TGTGCCAGCACGAGACTAGCGGCCGCCGGGCAGTACTTC. It specifies CASTRLAAAGQYF.

This sequence joins TRBV12-3 or TRBV12-4 and TRBJ2-5; 11 positions agree with TRBD1. The CDR3 loop spans 16 amino acids. The J segment lost 4 bases and the V segment lost 4 bases, leaving 8 bases of the junction unmatched. As DNA, the CDR3 is TGTGCCAGCAGTTCGCCGCCGGGACAGGGGGGAGAGACCCAGTACTTC. Its protein product is CASSSPPGQGGETQYF.

V and J are TRBV5-6 and TRBJ2-1; tentatively, D is TRBD2 (6 bases). CDR3 length equals 13 residues. The germline gives CDR1 SGHDT, CDR2 YYEEEE. Trimming pared 9 bases from V and 8 bases from J, leaving 18 bases between. The CDR3 DNA is TGTGCCACCGCGCGCAGACTAGACCATGAGCAGTTCTTC. Its translation is CATARRLDHEQFF.

A few counts support this clonotype. This CDR3 is CSARTGQGPYEQYF. The CDR3 coding sequence is TGCAGTGCTAGGACGGGACAGGGGCCCTACGAGCAGTACTTC. The J gene is TRBJ2-7, the V gene TRBV20-1; 10 bases line up with TRBD1. In germline, CDR1 is DFQATT, CDR2 SNEGSKA (reference sequence). V gave up 3 bases and J gave up 2 bases; unmatched junction bases: 4. The CDR3 spans 14 residues.

V usage is TRBV19 and J usage is TRBJ1-2, with a weak D call TRBD1 (6 bases). The V gene's germline CDR1 is LNHDA and CDR2 SQIVND (reference sequence). V was clipped by 5 bases and J by 8 bases, with 15 bases between them. The CDR3 is 13 residues long. The CDR3 sequence: CASSPGTTQGYTF. The CDR3 nucleotides read TGTGCCAGTAGTCCGGGGACAACGCAAGGCTACACCTTC. Full variable domain (outside the CDR3, taken from reference TRBV19 and TRBJ1-2): DGGITQSPKYLFRKEGQNVTLSCEQNLNHDAMYWYRQDPGQGLRLIYYSQIVNDFQKGDIAEGYSVSREKKESFPLTVTSAQKNPTAFYLCASSPGTTQGYTFGSGTRLTVV.

This clonotype showed up just a few times. Given the absence of the conserved phenylalanine or tryptophan at the CDR3 end, a read error is likely. The DNA is omitted, as the CDR3 cannot be located on it reliably, and the CDR3 follows TCRdb's listing. The chain couples TRBV5-1 to TRBJ2-7. The germline V gene encodes CDR1 SGHRS and CDR2 YFSETQ. The CDR3 is 8 amino acids long, termini counted. The CDR3 here is CASSLAYS.

This clonotype was recorded a few times. The chain has TRBV20-1 and TRBJ2-5; D possibly corresponds to TRBD1 (6 bases). V lost 4 bases to trimming and J lost 4 bases, with 13 bases between them. The germline V gene has CDR1 DFQATT and CDR2 SNEGSKA (reference sequence). CDR3 size: 13 residues. CDR3: CSAIGRGAETQYF. CDR3 nucleotides: TGCAGTGCTATCGGCAGGGGCGCAGAGACCCAGTACTTC.

V gene TRBV5-1 combines with J gene TRBJ2-1; TRBD2 might be the D (5 bases). The CDR3 runs to 14 residues. Trimming stripped 1 base from V and 3 bases from J, with 8 bases between. Germline V lookup: CDR1 SGHRS, CDR2 YFSETQ. The CDR3 coding sequence is TGCGCCAGCAGCTTGTACGGGAACTACAATGAGCAGTTCTTC. It translates to CASSLYGNYNEQFF.

V is TRBV18 and J is TRBJ2-7, with D possibly being TRBD2 (6 bases). The CDR3 covers 13 residues. Germline assignment: CDR1 KGHSH and CDR2 LQKENI. The V and J ends lost 3 bases and 3 bases respectively, with 9 bases between them. CDR3 protein: CASSPQEGYEQYF. The DNA of the CDR3 is TGTGCCAGCTCACCGCAGGAGGGCTACGAGCAGTACTTC. Full variable domain (remainder filled in from reference TRBV18 and TRBJ2-7): NAGVMQNPRHLVRRRGQEARLRCSPMKGHSHVYWYRQLPEEGLKFMVYLQKENIIDESGMPKERFSAEFPKEGPSILRIQQVVRGDSAAYFCASSPQEGYEQYFGPGTRLTVT.

In its sample, this clonotype was seen a few times. The chain couples TRBV20-1 to TRBJ2-1; TRBD2 agrees at 11 bases. Germline lookup yields CDR1 DFQATT and CDR2 SNEGSKA (reference sequence). This CDR3 contains 16 residues. V was clipped by 5 bases and J by 7 bases; unmatched bases: 13. The CDR3 DNA reads as TGCAGTGCTCTCTTAGCGGGAGGGCCAAGGAGGAATGAGCAGTTCTTC. Encoded protein: CSALLAGGPRRNEQFF.

The V and J genes are TRBV29-1 and TRBJ2-6, with no clear D. Trimming took 3 bases from V and 2 from J, leaving 5 bases between them. CDR1 SQVTM and CDR2 ANQGSEA come from the germline V gene. The CDR3 runs to 13 residues. The CDR3 sequence is CSVEGTGANVLTF. The CDR3 DNA reads TGCAGCGTTGAGGGGACTGGGGCCAACGTCCTGACTTTC.

The V gene is TRBV3-1, the J gene TRBJ2-1, with a possible D match to TRBD1 (5 bases). Germline CDR1 LGHDT, CDR2 YNNKEL (reference sequence). V shed 5 bases and J shed 8 bases, with 19 bases lying between them. The CDR3 sequence is 15 residues long. CDR3 nucleotide sequence: TGTGCCAGCAGCGACAGACCCAGTGAACCCGATGAGCAGTTCTTC. This sequence encodes CASSDRPSEPDEQFF.

The chain combines TRBV7-8 with TRBJ2-5; the D gene is possibly TRBD2 (5 bases). V was trimmed by 5 bases and J by 1 base, leaving 20 bases between them. Germline lookup yields CDR1 SGHVS and CDR2 FQNEAQ. CDR3 length: 17 amino acids. In nucleotides, the CDR3 is TGTGCCAGCAGCCAACTTACCACTAGGTTGGTCCAAGAGACCCAGTACTTC. It is translated as CASSQLTTRLVQETQYF.

Only a few counts were recorded for this clonotype. The rearrangement uses TRBV6-1 and TRBJ2-5; 10 bases are a match to TRBD2. CDR1 and CDR2 (germline): MNHNS, SASEGT. The J segment lost 3 bases and the V segment lost 6 bases, leaving 7 bases of the junction unmatched. The CDR3 spans 15 residues. In DNA form, the CDR3 reads TGTGCCAGCAGCCGGAGCGGGAGGGCTAAAGAGACCCAGTACTTC. It yields the protein CASSRSGRAKETQYF.

This clonotype occurred a few times. The CDR3 here is CASTWDGGTDTQYF. For the CDR3, the DNA is TGTGCCAGCACCTGGGACGGCGGCACAGATACGCAGTATTTT. The chain is built from TRBV12-3 or TRBV12-4 and TRBJ2-3, with D perhaps being TRBD1 or TRBD2 (5 bases each). V lost 7 bases, J lost 1 base, and 12 bases lay in between. This CDR3 contains 14 residues.

The chain uses TRBV11-1 and TRBJ1-1; 10 bases are shared with TRBD1. Germline V gives CDR1 SGHAT, CDR2 FQDESV (reference sequence). The V segment lost 0 bases and the J segment 3 bases; nucleotides outside the gene matches: 13. The CDR3 consists of 19 residues. Written as DNA, the CDR3 is TGTGCCAGCAGCTTAGCCTGGACGGGACTCGGGACAGGGGACACTGAAGCTTTCTTT. It yields the protein CASSLAWTGLGTGDTEAFF.

This clonotype was picked up a small number of times. The chain links TRBV29-1 to TRBJ1-1; D is possibly TRBD1 (5 bases). V gave up 1 base and J gave up 4 bases, with 7 bases separating them. This CDR3 has 12 amino acids. Germline CDR1 reads SQVTM; CDR2 reads ANQGSEA. CDR3 sequence (DNA): TGCAGCGTTGAAGGGGGGTTCACTGAAGCTTTCTTT. It specifies CSVEGGFTEAFF.

The J gene is TRBJ2-3, the V gene TRBV5-1; D is ambiguous. CDR1 is SGHRS, CDR2 YFSETQ, per germline. This CDR3 is 15 amino acids long. Trimming shortened V by 0 bases and J by 4 bases, and 12 bases separated the two germline ends. CDR3 nucleotide sequence: TGCGCCAGCAGCTTGGGCGTGCGCATCGCAGATACGCAGTATTTT. Its protein product is CASSLGVRIADTQYF.

In its sample, this clonotype was seen a few times. The chain recombines TRBV6-1 with TRBJ2-1; D possibly uses TRBD1 or TRBD2 (5 bases each). Looked up from germline, CDR1 is MNHNS and CDR2 is SASEGT. There are 15 residues in the CDR3. Trimming cost V 4 bases and J 7 bases, with 17 bases left between them. The CDR3 DNA follows: TGTGCCAGCAGTGCGCTAACGGGGCTCCGTAATGAGCAGTTCTTC. Protein sequence: CASSALTGLRNEQFF.